This T cell receptor (beta chain) was recovered during a study of long-term antiretroviral therapy in people with HIV. Findings of the study overall: Despite increasing after ART, diversity remained lower than that of transplant donor controls. CDR3 lengths in HIV samples spanned a narrower range than controls.

Germline loops: CDR1 MNHNY, CDR2 SVGAGI (reference sequence). The CDR3 has 15 residues. Trimming shortened V by 8 bases and J by 6 bases, and 23 bases separated the two germline ends. A remark on this clone: What it binds is not known.

An immunoSEQ assay, version v3.0, was performed at survey level. Using immunoSEQ multiplex PCR, the repertoire was profiled, and TCRdb retains in-frame clones only, with some absent. The sample includes about 11,000 clones, about 80% seen only once; the top ten take about 20%. The sequence came from a young man with HIV. The material was unsorted PBMCs, obtained at the start of antiretroviral therapy, before treatment. V is TRBV6-6 and J is TRBJ2-7; D not certain. The CDR3 nucleotides read TGTGCCAGCTCGGTCAGTGAAACCCCCTGGAGCGAGCAGTACTTC. This codes for CASSVSETPWSEQYF.